What follows are 2 T cell receptor beta chains derived from one specimen sequenced in a study of T cell responses to AZD1222 COVID-19 vaccine. Libraries were prepared by immunoSEQ multiplex PCR; TCRdb keeps only in-frame clonotypes and omits some of them. The sample yields about 120,000 clones, more than 80% seen once. Sequences were derived from peripheral blood, sampled 28 days after the second dose of the MenACWY control vaccine. The receptors derive from an adult who received the MenACWY meningococcal vaccine as a control.

The chain combines TRBV6-5 with TRBJ1-3, with 8 positions matching TRBD1. This CDR3 has 12 residues. Germline V CDR1 and CDR2: MNHEY, SVGAGI. Trimming removed 9 bases from V and 4 bases from J; junction bases left unmatched: 2. The CDR3 loop reads CASRTGGNTIYF. DNA for the CDR3: TGTGCCAGTAGGACAGGGGGAAACACCATATATTTT.

In DNA form, the CDR3 reads TGTGCCAGCAGCTTAAGTAGAGGTGTGGCCGGGGAGCTGTTTTTT. Translated, it gives CASSLSRGVAGELFF. This sequence joins TRBV7-2 and TRBJ2-2; D remains unclear. Germline CDR1 reads SGHTA; CDR2 reads FQGNSA. The CDR3 length is 15 residues. The ends were cut back, 2 bases at V and 6 bases at J, with 13 bases in the middle. Together with reference TRBV7-2 and TRBJ2-2, the CDR3 gives the full variable domain: GAGVSQSPSNKVTEKGKDVELRCDPISGHTALYWYRQSLGQGLEFLIYFQGNSAPDKSGLPSDRFSAERTGGSVSTLTIQRTQQEDSAVYLCASSLSRGVAGELFFGEGSRLTVL.